The clone carrying this T cell receptor beta chain was recorded only once. The antigen is undetermined. Assay: immunoSEQ multiplex PCR; the TCRdb copy retains only in-frame clones and omits some. The sample lists 90,000 to 150,000 clones, 90% to 95% occurring once. This record comes from a study of graft-versus-host responses after intestinal transplantation. Study-level information: Transplants were multivisceral, liver-intestinal, or isolated intestinal.

General study points: Within the allografts of patients who had graft-donor T cell macrochimerism, graft-versus-host to host-versus-graft clonal ratios were high. Early HvG declines after transplant were associated with peak circulating GvH clone levels. GvH clones were identified in recipient marrow, with some first appearing in ileum or blood.

Unmatched junction bases numbered 8, after V lost 7 bases and J lost 2 bases. This CDR3 region has 15 residues. Germline V gene lookup returns CDR1 SNHLY and CDR2 FYNNEI. The chain employs TRBV2 and TRBJ2-3; 8 bases fit TRBD1. The clonotype was recovered from a human donor who received an intestinal transplant. Sequencing was performed on unstimulated CD4+ T cells sorted from spleen or lymph node cells, taken before intestinal transplant. CDR3 sequence reads: CASISDRAHTDTQYF. CDR3 DNA: TGTGCCAGCATTTCGGACAGGGCGCACACAGATACGCAGTATTTT.